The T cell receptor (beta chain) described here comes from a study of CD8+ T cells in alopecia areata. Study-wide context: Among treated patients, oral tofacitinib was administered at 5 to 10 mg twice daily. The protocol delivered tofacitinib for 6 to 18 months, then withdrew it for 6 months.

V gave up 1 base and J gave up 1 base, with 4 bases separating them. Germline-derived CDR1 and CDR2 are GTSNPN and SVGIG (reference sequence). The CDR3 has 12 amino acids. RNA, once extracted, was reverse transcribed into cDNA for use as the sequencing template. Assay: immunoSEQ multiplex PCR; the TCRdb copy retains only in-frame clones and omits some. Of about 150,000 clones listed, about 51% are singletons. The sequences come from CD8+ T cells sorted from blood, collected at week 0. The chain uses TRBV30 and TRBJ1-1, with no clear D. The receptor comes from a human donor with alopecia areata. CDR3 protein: CAWSGRNTEAFF. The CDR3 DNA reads TGTGCCTGGAGTGGTAGGAACACTGAAGCTTTCTTT.